A selection of T cell receptor beta chains follows, all from one sample in a study of shared clonotypes between healthy human individuals. TCRdb's copy holds only in-frame clones and misses some; the assay was immunoSEQ multiplex PCR. Of millions of clones detected, approximately 95% appear once; the ten largest clones hold approximately 0.4%. The sample taken for sequencing was naive CD4+ T cells from PBMCs. The source is a young man in good health. Some clones in this sample may be carry-over from other donors' samples. Both conserved end residues are part of each CDR3. The D gene is left open where the match is weak. Some rows have no size entry. The others give once, few or many, or a class for an expanded clone.

J gene	D gene	V gene	clone size	CDR3 protein	CDR3 DNA
TRBJ1-4	-	TRBV18	-	CASSSRTGPNEKLFF	TGTGCCAGCTCATCCCGTACAGGACCTAATGAAAAACTGTTTTTT
TRBJ1-1	TRBD1	TRBV30	few	CAWRFRPGQGNTEAFF	TGTGCCTGGAGATTCCGACCGGGACAGGGTAACACTGAAGCTTTCTTT
TRBJ1-2	-	TRBV4-2	-	CASSQDGGIYGYTF	TGTGCCAGCAGCCAAGATGGGGGGATTTATGGCTACACCTTC
TRBJ2-1	-	TRBV7-9	-	CASSLGGGGPYNEQFF	TGTGCCAGCAGCTTAGGGGGTGGGGGCCCCTACAATGAGCAGTTCTTC
TRBJ1-5	TRBD1	TRBV18	-	CASSPTTGGANQPQHF	TGTGCCAGCTCACCAACGACAGGGGGGGCAAATCAGCCCCAGCATTTT
TRBJ2-4	TRBD2	TRBV7-2	-	CASSTPGGGAKNIQYF	TGTGCCAGCAGCACTCCCGGGGGGGGAGCCAAAAACATTCAGTACTTC
TRBJ2-7	-	TRBV5-1	-	CASSFTPAAYEQYF	TGCGCCAGCAGCTTTACGCCGGCAGCCTACGAGCAGTACTTC
TRBJ1-3	-	TRBV28	-	CASSSGNTIYF	TGTGCCAGCAGTAGTGGAAACACCATATATTTT
TRBJ2-2	TRBD1	TRBV7-9	-	CASSIDRGSGELFF	TGTGCCAGCAGCATTGACAGGGGTTCCGGGGAGCTGTTTTTT
TRBJ1-1	-	TRBV9	once	CASNVQGSASYTEAFF	TGTGCCAGCAACGTCCAGGGGTCAGCGAGCTACACTGAAGCTTTCTTT
TRBJ2-2	-	TRBV7-3	once	CASSSQRTGELFF	TGTGCCAGCAGCTCGCAGAGGACCGGGGAGCTGTTTTTT
TRBJ1-3	TRBD1	TRBV28	-	CASSLVLGQGAGGNTIYF	TGTGCCAGCAGTTTAGTCCTCGGACAGGGGGCAGGTGGAAACACCATATATTTT
TRBJ2-2	TRBD1	TRBV28	-	CASSSGTGAPRPLFF	TGTGCCAGCAGTTCCGGGACAGGGGCCCCGCGGCCGCTGTTTTTT
TRBJ2-3	TRBD2	TRBV7-9	-	CASTTSRGDADTQYF	TGTGCCAGCACCACGAGTCGGGGGGACGCAGATACGCAGTATTTT
TRBJ2-7	-	TRBV6-5	-	CASSYSRRYANEQYF	TGTGCCAGCAGTTACTCGAGGCGGTATGCCAACGAGCAGTACTTC
TRBJ1-1	-	TRBV27	-	CASSPPGRTEAFF	TGTGCCAGCAGTCCCCCGGGGAGGACTGAAGCTTTCTTT
TRBJ2-1	-	TRBV7-9	-	CASSLGAGTPWGNEQFF	TGTGCCAGCAGCTTAGGGGCCGGGACTCCGTGGGGGAATGAGCAGTTCTTC
TRBJ2-7	TRBD1	TRBV30	-	CAWRTPGQGFYEQYF	TGTGCCTGGAGAACACCGGGACAGGGGTTCTACGAGCAGTACTTC
TRBJ2-6	-	TRBV18	-	CASSPMRGAGANVLTF	TGTGCCAGCTCACCAATGAGGGGCGCTGGGGCCAACGTCCTGACTTTC
TRBJ2-7	-	TRBV27	-	CASSLGGYYEQYF	TGTGCCAGCAGTTTGGGGGGTTACTACGAGCAGTACTTC
TRBJ2-7	TRBD2	TRBV10-3	-	CAISEGGSSGSEQYF	TGTGCCATCAGTGAGGGCGGGAGCTCCGGATCCGAGCAGTACTTC
TRBJ2-5	-	TRBV10-3	-	CAGNFGGLQETQYF	TGTGCCGGCAACTTTGGAGGACTACAAGAGACCCAGTACTTC
TRBJ1-5	-	TRBV12-5	-	CASGFGSNQPQHF	TGTGCTAGTGGTTTTGGGAGCAATCAGCCCCAGCATTTT
TRBJ2-7	-	TRBV28	-	CASSPRGEQYF	TGTGCCAGCAGCCCAAGGGGGGAGCAGTACTTC
TRBJ2-7	TRBD1	TRBV30	-	CAWRQGAYEQYF	TGTGCCTGGAGACAGGGGGCTTACGAGCAGTACTTC
TRBJ2-6	-	TRBV7-9	-	CASSLGWGRRSGANVLTF	TGTGCCAGCAGCTTAGGATGGGGGAGGAGGTCTGGGGCCAACGTCCTGACTTTC
TRBJ2-1	-	TRBV7-8	-	CASSWDSSYNEQFF	TGTGCCAGCAGCTGGGATAGCTCCTACAATGAGCAGTTCTTC
TRBJ1-5	-	TRBV15	-	CATSRDLNQPQHF	TGTGCCACCAGCAGAGATCTAAATCAGCCCCAGCATTTT
TRBJ2-1	TRBD2	TRBV18	-	CASSPERGPYNEQFF	TGTGCCAGCTCCCCTGAGCGGGGACCCTACAATGAGCAGTTCTTC
TRBJ1-1	-	TRBV18	-	CASSPTTGSPDPFF	TGTGCCAGCTCACCTACCACAGGGTCTCCAGATCCTTTCTTT
TRBJ2-1	-	TRBV5-1	-	CASSLAGRDEQFF	TGCGCCAGCAGCTTGGCCGGACGCGATGAGCAGTTCTTC
TRBJ2-5	TRBD2	TRBV28	-	CASSPGTSGKQTQYF	TGTGCCAGCAGTCCCGGGACTAGCGGGAAGCAGACCCAGTACTTC
TRBJ2-3	-	TRBV2	-	CATNPQGSSTDTQYF	TGTGCCACCAACCCCCAGGGCTCTAGCACAGATACGCAGTATTTT
TRBJ2-3	-	TRBV27	-	CASSSHGVTDTQYF	TGTGCCAGCAGTTCCCATGGGGTCACAGATACGCAGTATTTT
TRBJ2-1	TRBD1	TRBV7-9	once	CASSLRRDRYTYNEQFF	TGTGCCAGCAGCTTACGCCGGGACAGGTACACCTACAATGAGCAGTTCTTC
TRBJ1-5	-	TRBV15	-	CATSGGAVQISNQPQHF	TGTGCCACCTCTGGCGGGGCGGTACAGATTAGCAATCAGCCCCAGCATTTT
TRBJ2-2	TRBD2	TRBV28	-	CASSLWGLGGDYQNTGELFF	TGTGCCAGCAGTTTATGGGGTCTGGGAGGGGACTACCAGAACACCGGGGAGCTGTTTTTT
TRBJ2-7	TRBD1	TRBV7-2	-	CASSLVTGALEQYF	TGTGCCAGCAGCTTGGTGACAGGGGCTTTGGAGCAGTACTTC
TRBJ2-3	TRBD2	TRBV10-1	-	CASRGLAPDTQYF	TGCGCCAGCAGAGGACTAGCGCCAGATACGCAGTATTTT
TRBJ1-3	-	TRBV6-5	-	CASSPRDISGNTIYF	TGTGCCAGCAGTCCCCGCGACATCTCAGGAAACACCATATATTTT
TRBJ2-3	-	TRBV11-3	-	CASSLSGGGTQYF	TGTGCCAGCAGCTTATCGGGGGGCGGTACGCAGTATTTT
TRBJ1-4	-	TRBV19	once	CASSIDNGAKLFF	TGTGCCAGTAGTATAGACAATGGAGCGAAACTGTTTTTT
TRBJ1-4	-	TRBV6-1	-	CASRTDPLEKLFF	TGTGCCAGCAGGACAGACCCGCTAGAAAAACTGTTTTTT
TRBJ1-2	-	TRBV18	-	CASSPSQMTATLSNYGYTF	TGTGCCAGCTCACCGAGCCAGATGACAGCGACACTAAGTAACTATGGCTACACCTTC
TRBJ1-1	-	TRBV5-1	few	CASSQGHPPGAEAFF	TGCGCCAGCAGCCAGGGACACCCTCCGGGAGCTGAAGCTTTCTTT
TRBJ2-7	-	TRBV2	-	CASSEGGFPAYEQYF	TGTGCCAGCAGTGAAGGTGGCTTTCCTGCCTACGAGCAGTACTTC
TRBJ2-7	-	TRBV28	-	CASRPTAGLNEQYF	TGTGCCAGCAGACCCACGGCAGGTCTGAACGAGCAGTACTTC
TRBJ2-4	-	TRBV20-1	-	CSASGDDIQYF	TGCAGTGCTAGCGGAGACGACATTCAGTACTTC
TRBJ1-5	TRBD1	TRBV7-9	-	CASSLGGQLFPENQPQHF	TGTGCCAGCAGCTTAGGGGGACAGCTCTTTCCCGAGAATCAGCCCCAGCATTTT
TRBJ1-5	-	TRBV6-5	few	CASSYSGDGSNQPQHF	TGTGCCAGCAGTTACTCAGGGGATGGTAGCAATCAGCCCCAGCATTTT
TRBJ1-5	-	TRBV7-9	-	CASTPGGTDSQPQHF	TGTGCCAGCACCCCCGGAGGGACTGACAGTCAGCCCCAGCATTTT
TRBJ2-4	-	TRBV5-1	-	CASSPLQKNIQYF	TGCGCCAGCAGTCCCTTACAGAAAAACATTCAGTACTTC
TRBJ2-3	TRBD1	TRBV7-3	-	CASSLDRATDTQYF	TGTGCCAGCAGCCTGGACAGGGCAACAGATACGCAGTATTTT
TRBJ1-1	-	TRBV29-1	few	CSARTVNTEAFF	TGCAGCGCACGGACAGTGAACACTGAAGCTTTCTTT
TRBJ1-2	-	TRBV6-4	-	CASSAGSWDGYTF	TGTGCCAGCAGCGCCGGGTCCTGGGATGGCTACACCTTC
TRBJ1-5	-	TRBV6-5	-	CASSLTGNQPQHF	TGTGCCAGCAGCTTGACAGGCAATCAGCCCCAGCATTTT